This TCR beta chain was captured by sequencing in a study of response to subunit inactivated influenza vaccine. From germline, CDR1 is SGHTA and CDR2 FQGNSA. There are 15 residues in the CDR3. With 5 bases removed from V and 1 base from J, the gap between germline ends came to 11 bases. Each CDR3 protein gets one entry after TCRdb re-called the RT-PCR reads with MiXCR. Of under 950,000 distinct CDR3 sequences listed, over 20% are singletons. The sample consisted of PBMCs from blood, taken 4 to 6 days after vaccination. V gene TRBV7-2 combines with J gene TRBJ2-2; a weak D match, TRBD1 (6 bases). This TCR was sampled from a man aged 45-65 years who received an inactivated influenza vaccine. The DNA of the CDR3 is TGTGCCAGCAGCCCAGGGGTCTGGAACACCGGGGAGCTGTTTTTT. Translated, it gives CASSPGVWNTGELFF.